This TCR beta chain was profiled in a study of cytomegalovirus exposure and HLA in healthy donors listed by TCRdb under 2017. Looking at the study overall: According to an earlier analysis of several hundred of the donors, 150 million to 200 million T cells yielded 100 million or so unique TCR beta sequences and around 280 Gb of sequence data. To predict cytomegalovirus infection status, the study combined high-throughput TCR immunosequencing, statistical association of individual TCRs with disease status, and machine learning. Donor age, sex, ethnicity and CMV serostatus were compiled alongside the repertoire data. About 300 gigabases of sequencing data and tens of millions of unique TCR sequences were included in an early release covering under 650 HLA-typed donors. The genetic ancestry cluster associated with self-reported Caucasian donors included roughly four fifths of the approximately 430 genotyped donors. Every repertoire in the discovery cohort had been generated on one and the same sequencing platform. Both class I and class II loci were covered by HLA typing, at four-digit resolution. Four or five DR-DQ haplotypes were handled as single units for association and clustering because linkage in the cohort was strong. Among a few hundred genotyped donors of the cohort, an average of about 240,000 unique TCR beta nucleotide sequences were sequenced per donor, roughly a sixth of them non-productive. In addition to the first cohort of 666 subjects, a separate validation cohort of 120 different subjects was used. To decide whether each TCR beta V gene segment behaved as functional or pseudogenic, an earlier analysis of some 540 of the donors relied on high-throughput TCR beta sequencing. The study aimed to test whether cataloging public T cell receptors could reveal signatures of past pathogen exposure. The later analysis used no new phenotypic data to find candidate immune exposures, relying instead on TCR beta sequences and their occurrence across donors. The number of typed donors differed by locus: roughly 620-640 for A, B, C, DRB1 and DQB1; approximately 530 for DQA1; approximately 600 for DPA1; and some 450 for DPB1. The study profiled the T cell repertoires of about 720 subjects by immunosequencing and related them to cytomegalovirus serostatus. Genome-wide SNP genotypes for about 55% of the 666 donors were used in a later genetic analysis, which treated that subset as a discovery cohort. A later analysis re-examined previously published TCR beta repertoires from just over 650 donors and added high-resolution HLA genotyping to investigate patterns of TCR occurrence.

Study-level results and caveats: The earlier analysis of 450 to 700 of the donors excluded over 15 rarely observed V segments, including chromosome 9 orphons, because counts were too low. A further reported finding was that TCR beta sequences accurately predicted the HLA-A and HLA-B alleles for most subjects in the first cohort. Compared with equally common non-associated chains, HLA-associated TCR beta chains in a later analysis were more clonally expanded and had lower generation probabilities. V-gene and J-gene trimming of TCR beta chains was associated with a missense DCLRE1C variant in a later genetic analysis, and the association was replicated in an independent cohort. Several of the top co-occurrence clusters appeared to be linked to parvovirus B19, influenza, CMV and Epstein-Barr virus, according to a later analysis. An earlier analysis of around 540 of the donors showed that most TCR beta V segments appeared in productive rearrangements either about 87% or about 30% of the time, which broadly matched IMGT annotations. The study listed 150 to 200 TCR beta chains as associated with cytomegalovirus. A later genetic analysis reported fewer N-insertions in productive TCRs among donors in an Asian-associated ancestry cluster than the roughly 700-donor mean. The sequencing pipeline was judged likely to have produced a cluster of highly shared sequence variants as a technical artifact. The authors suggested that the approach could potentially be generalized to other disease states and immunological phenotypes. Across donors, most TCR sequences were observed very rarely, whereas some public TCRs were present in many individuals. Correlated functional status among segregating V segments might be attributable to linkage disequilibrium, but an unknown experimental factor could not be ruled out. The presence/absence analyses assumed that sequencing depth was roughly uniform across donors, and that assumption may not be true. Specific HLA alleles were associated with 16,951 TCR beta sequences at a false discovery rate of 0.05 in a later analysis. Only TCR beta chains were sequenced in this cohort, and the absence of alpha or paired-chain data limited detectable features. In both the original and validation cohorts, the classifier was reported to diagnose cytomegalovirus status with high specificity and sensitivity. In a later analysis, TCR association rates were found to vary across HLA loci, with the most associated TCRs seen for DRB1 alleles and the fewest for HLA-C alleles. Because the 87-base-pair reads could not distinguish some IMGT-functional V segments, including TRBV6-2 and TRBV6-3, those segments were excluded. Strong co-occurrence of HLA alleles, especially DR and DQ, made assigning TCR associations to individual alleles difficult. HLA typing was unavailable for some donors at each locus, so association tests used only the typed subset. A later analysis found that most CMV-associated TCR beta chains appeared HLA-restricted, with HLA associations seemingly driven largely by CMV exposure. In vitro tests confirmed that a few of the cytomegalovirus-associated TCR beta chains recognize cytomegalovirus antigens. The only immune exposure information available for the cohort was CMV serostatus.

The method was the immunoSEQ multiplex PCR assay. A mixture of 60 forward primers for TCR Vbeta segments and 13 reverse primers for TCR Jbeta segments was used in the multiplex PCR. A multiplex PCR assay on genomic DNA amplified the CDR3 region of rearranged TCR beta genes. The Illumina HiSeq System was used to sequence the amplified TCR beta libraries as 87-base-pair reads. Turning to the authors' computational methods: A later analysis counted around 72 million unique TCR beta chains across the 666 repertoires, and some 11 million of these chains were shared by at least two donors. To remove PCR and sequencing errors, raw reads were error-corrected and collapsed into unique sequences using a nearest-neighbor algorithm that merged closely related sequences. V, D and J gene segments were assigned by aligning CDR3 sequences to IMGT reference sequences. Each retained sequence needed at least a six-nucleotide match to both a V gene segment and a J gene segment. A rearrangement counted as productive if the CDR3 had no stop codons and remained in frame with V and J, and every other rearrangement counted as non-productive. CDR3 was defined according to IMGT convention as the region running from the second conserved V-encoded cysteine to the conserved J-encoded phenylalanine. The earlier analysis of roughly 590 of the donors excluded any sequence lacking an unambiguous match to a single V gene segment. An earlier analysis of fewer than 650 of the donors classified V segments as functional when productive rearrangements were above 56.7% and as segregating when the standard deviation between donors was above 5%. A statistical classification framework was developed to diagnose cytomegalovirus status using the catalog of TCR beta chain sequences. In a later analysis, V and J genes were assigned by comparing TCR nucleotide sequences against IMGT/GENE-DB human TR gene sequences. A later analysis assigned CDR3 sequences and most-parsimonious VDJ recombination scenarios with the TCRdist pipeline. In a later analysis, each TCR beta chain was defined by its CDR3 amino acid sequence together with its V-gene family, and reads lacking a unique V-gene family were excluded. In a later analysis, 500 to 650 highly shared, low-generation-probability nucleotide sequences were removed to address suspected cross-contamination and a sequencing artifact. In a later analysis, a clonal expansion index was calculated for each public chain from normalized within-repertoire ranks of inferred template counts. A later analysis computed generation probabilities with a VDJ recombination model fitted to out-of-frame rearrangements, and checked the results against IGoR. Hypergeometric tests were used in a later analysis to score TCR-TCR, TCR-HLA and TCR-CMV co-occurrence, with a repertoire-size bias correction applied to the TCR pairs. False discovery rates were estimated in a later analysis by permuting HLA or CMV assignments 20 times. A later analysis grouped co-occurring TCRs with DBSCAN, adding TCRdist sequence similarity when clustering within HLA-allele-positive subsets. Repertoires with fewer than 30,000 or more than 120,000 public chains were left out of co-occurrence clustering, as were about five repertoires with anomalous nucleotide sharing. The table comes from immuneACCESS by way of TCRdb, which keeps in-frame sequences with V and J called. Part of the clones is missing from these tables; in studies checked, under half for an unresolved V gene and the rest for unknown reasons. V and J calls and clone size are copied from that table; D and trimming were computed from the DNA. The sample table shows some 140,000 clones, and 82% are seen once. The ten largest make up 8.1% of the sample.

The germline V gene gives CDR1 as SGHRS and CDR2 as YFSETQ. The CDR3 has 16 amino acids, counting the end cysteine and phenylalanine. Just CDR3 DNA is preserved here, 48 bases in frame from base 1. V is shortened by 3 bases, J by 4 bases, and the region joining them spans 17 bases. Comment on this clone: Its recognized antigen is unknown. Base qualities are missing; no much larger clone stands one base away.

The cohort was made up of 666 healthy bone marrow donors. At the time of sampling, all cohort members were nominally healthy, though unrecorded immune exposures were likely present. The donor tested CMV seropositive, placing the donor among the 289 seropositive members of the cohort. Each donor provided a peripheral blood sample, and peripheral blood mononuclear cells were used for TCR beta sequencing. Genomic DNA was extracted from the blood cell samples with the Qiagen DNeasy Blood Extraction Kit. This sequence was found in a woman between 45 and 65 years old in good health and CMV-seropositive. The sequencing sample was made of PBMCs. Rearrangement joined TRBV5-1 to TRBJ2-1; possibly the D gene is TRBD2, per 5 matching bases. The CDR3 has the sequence CASSSPGSGSYNEQFF. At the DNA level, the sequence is TGCGCCAGCAGCTCCCCGGGGAGCGGCAGTTACAATGAGCAGTTCTTC.